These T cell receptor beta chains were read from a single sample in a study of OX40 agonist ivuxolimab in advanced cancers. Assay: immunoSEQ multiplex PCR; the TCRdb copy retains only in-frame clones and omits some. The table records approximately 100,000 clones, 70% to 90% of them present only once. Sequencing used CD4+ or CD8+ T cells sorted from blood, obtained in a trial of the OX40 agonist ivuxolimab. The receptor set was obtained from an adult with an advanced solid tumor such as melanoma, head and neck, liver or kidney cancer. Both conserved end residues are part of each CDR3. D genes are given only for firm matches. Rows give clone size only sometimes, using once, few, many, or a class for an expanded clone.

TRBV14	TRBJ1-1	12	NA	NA	TGTGCCAGCAGCCAAGATGCAGGGTCTGCTTTCTTT	CASSQDAGSAFF
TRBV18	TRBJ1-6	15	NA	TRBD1	TGTGCCAGCTCACCTCCGGGACAGTTTAATTCACCCCTCCACTTT	CASSPPGQFNSPLHF
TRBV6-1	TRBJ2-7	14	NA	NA	TGTGCCAGCAGTGCAACTCCCTCCTCCTACGAGCAGTACTTC	CASSATPSSYEQYF
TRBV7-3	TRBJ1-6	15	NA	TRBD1	TGTGCCAGCAGCTTACGGGACAGGTGGGATTCACCCCTCCACTTT	CASSLRDRWDSPLHF
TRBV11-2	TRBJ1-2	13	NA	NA	TGTGCCAGCAGCTTAGTCTTGGGAATGGGCTACACCTTC	CASSLVLGMGYTF
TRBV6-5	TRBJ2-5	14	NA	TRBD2	TGTGCCAGCAGAGGACTAGCGGTCGTGGGGACCCAGTACTTC	CASRGLAVVGTQYF
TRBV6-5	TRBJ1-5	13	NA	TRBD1	TGTGCCAGCAGCACAGGGGGGGGTCAGCCCCAGCATTTT	CASSTGGGQPQHF
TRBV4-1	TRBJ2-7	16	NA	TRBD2	TGCGCCAGCAGCCAGGGGCCTAGCGGGCAATACTACGAGCAGTACTTC	CASSQGPSGQYYEQYF
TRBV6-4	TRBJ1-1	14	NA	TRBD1	TGTGCCAGCAGTGACACGGACAGGGCCCTGCCAGCTTTCTTT	CASSDTDRALPAFF
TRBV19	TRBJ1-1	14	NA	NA	TGTGCCAGTCGCGGACAAACCAATGCGACTGAAGCTTTCTTT	CASRGQTNATEAFF
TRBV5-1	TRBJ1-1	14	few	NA	TGCGCCAGCAGCGTAACCACAGTGAACACTGAAGCTTTCTTT	CASSVTTVNTEAFF
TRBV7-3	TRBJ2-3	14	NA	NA	TGTGCCAGCAGCTCGGGACTGTCCACAGATACGCAGTATTTT	CASSSGLSTDTQYF
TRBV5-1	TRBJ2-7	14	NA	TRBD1	TGCGCCAGCAGCCCCATCCCGGGACAGTACGAGCAGTACTTC	CASSPIPGQYEQYF
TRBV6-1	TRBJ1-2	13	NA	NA	TGTGCCAGCAGTGAAGTAGGGAACTATGGCTACACCTTC	CASSEVGNYGYTF
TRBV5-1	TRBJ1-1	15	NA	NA	TGCGCCAGCAGCCCGGGGACCTTGGGAAACACTGAAGCTTTCTTT	CASSPGTLGNTEAFF